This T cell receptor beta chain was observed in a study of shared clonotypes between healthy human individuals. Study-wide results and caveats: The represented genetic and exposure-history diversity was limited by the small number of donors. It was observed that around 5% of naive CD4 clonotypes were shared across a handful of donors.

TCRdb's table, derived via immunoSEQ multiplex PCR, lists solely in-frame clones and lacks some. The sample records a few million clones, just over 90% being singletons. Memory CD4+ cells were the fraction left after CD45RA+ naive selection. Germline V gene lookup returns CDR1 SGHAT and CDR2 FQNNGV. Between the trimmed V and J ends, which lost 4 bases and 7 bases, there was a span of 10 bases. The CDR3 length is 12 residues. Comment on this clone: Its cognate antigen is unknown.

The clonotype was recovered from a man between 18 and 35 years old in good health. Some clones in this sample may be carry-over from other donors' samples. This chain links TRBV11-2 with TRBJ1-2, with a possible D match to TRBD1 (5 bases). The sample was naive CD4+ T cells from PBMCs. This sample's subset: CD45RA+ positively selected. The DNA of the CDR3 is TGTGCCAGCAGCTCCCTACAGGTTGGCTACACCTTC. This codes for CASSSLQVGYTF.